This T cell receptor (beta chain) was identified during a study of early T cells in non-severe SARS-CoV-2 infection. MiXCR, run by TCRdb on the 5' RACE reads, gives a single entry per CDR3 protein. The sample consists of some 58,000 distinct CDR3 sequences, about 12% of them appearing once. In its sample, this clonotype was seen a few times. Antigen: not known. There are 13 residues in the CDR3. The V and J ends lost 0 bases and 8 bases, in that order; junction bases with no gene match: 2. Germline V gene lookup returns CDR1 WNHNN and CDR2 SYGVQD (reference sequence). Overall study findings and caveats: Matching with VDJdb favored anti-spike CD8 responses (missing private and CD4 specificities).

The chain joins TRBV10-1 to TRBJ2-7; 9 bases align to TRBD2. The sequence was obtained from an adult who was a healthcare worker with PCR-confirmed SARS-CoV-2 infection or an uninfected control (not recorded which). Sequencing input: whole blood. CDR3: CASSESREGKQYF. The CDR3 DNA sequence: TGCGCCAGCAGTGAGTCGCGGGAGGGGAAGCAGTACTTC.